These 6 T cell receptor beta chains originate from one sample sequenced in a study of blood T cell repertoires in COVID-19. Produced via immunoSEQ multiplex PCR; TCRdb's table is partial and in-frame only. Of about 54,000 clones in the sample, around 78% were seen once. Sequenced: peripheral blood. These receptors were taken from a human donor in a cohort sampled during active COVID-19.

This clone was seen only once. The CDR3 sequence is CASSLAKHTTYNSPLHF. DNA for the CDR3: TGTGCCAGCAGCTTAGCTAAACACACAACCTATAATTCACCCCTCCACTTT. The chain recombines TRBV7-2 with TRBJ1-6; no clear D gene. CDR1 SGHTA and CDR2 FQGNSA come from the germline V gene. CDR3 length: 17 amino acids. Trimming removed 0 bases at V and 2 bases at J, with 11 bases between. Together with reference TRBV7-2 and TRBJ1-6, the CDR3 gives the full variable domain: GAGVSQSPSNKVTEKGKDVELRCDPISGHTALYWYRQSLGQGLEFLIYFQGNSAPDKSGLPSDRFSAERTGGSVSTLTIQRTQQEDSAVYLCASSLAKHTTYNSPLHFGNGTRLTVT.

The rearrangement uses TRBV3-1 (or the pseudogene TRBV3-2) and TRBJ2-5, with TRBD1 matching 8 bases. V was pared by 0 bases and J by 3 bases, with 6 bases of the junction left unmatched. This CDR3 has 16 residues. CDR1 is LGHDT and CDR2 is YNNKEL in the germline V gene (reference sequence). As DNA, the CDR3 is TGTGCCAGCAGCCAAGATATTCAGGGGGCAGAAGAGACCCAGTACTTC. Protein: CASSQDIQGAEETQYF.

This chain uses TRBV6-1 with TRBJ2-6, with 10 bases identical to TRBD1. J lost 4 bases, V lost 4 bases, and 7 bases had no gene match. The CDR3 contains 17 residues. Germline V CDR1 and CDR2: MNHNS, SASEGT. The DNA for the CDR3 is TGTGCCAGCAGTGCCCGACAGGGGGCGAAAGGGGCCAACGTCCTGACTTTC. Translation gives CASSARQGAKGANVLTF.

V is TRBV4-3 and J is TRBJ1-5; 8 bases agree with TRBD1. This CDR3 is built from 16 residues. Trimming cost V 0 bases and J 6 bases; bases outside gene matches: 7. Germline V gene data show CDR1 as LGHNA and CDR2 as YSLEER. Written as DNA, the CDR3 is TGCGCCAGCAGCCAAGAACTTGGACAGGGTGGTCAGCCCCAGCATTTT. Protein: CASSQELGQGGQPQHF.

This sequence joins TRBV27 and TRBJ1-5, with D possibly TRBD1 on 6 matching bases. This CDR3 has 14 amino acids. Per the germline V gene, CDR1 is MNHEY and CDR2 is SMNVEV (reference sequence). The ends were cut back, 6 bases at V and 3 bases at J, with 12 bases in the middle. DNA for the CDR3: TGTGCCAGCAGCCAGGACAGCTCCAATCAGCCCCAGCATTTT. As protein: CASSQDSSNQPQHF.

The chain carries TRBV2 and TRBJ1-4; TRBD1 might be the D (6 bases). Germline assignment: CDR1 SNHLY and CDR2 FYNNEI. The ends were cut back, 6 bases at V and 0 bases at J, with 17 bases in the middle. The CDR3 contains 17 residues. CDR3 sequence: CASRARGGAATNEKLFF. CDR3 bases: TGTGCCAGCAGGGCTAGGGGGGGCGCAGCAACTAATGAAAAACTGTTTTTT. The variable domain in full, with the rest retrieved from reference TRBV2 and TRBJ1-4, is EPEVTQTPSHQVTQMGQEVILRCVPISNHLYFYWYRQILGQKVEFLVSFYNNEISEKSEIFDDQFSVERPDGSNFTLKIRSTKLEDSAMYFCASRARGGAATNEKLFFGSGTQLSVL.